The source of this TCR beta chain is a study of blood T cell repertoires in COVID-19. Across the whole study: Samples taken during acute and convalescent COVID-19 were collected in the United States, Italy and Spain. T cells, B-cell-depleted T cells, or PBMCs provided the cDNA or gDNA that served as material.

V lost 5 bases to trimming and J lost 7 bases, with 9 bases between them. The germline V gene has CDR1 LNHNV and CDR2 YYDKDF (reference sequence). The CDR3 contains 12 residues. Original data processing: Estimation of nucleated cell counts was performed using reference gene primer amplification. This table comes from immunoSEQ multiplex PCR, and its TCRdb copy is limited to in-frame clones, with some not included. V and J calls and clone size are as listed in that table; D and trimming were resolved from the DNA. The table shows some 120,000 clones, with roughly 79% occurring only once. The chain recombines TRBV15 with TRBJ2-1; the D gene is possibly TRBD1 (5 bases). The sequence was obtained from a human donor in a cohort sampled during active COVID-19. Sequencing input: peripheral blood. The CDR3 sequence is CATSVPGNEQFF. The CDR3 DNA sequence: TGTGCCACCAGCGTCCCAGGGAATGAGCAGTTCTTC.